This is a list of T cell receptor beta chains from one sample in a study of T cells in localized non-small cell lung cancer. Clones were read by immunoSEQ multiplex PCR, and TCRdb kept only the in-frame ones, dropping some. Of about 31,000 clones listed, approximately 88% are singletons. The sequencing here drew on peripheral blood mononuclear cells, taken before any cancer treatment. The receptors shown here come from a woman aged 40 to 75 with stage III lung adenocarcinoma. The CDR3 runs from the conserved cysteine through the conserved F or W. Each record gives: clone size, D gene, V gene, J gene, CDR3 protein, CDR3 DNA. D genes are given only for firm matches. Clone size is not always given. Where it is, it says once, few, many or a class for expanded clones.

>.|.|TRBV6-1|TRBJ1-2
CASSEREEGWSAF
TGTGCCAGCAGTGAAAGAGAAGAGGGGTGGTCCGCCTTC
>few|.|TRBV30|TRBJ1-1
CAWSGGLGTEAFF
TGTGCCTGGAGTGGAGGTCTCGGCACTGAAGCTTTCTTT
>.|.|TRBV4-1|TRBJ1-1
CASSHPQRNTEAFF
TGCGCCAGCAGCCACCCACAGAGGAACACTGAAGCTTTCTTT
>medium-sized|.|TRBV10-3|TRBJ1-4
CAIKGEGKLFF
TGTGCCATCAAGGGGGAGGGAAAACTGTTTTTT
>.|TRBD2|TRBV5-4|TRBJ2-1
CASRERTSGGGNEQFF
TGTGCCAGCAGGGAAAGAACTAGCGGGGGGGGCAATGAGCAGTTCTTC
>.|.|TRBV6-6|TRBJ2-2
CASRLESTGNTGELFF
TGTGCCAGCAGACTAGAATCGACAGGAAACACCGGGGAGCTGTTTTTT
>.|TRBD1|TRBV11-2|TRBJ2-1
CASSDRDRGRNEQFF
TGTGCCAGCAGCGACCGGGACAGGGGGCGTAATGAGCAGTTCTTC
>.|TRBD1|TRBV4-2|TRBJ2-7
CASSSRDRDHEQYF
TGTGCCAGCAGCTCCCGGGACAGGGACCACGAGCAGTACTTC
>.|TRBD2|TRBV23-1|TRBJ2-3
CASSQLGGGGADTQYF
TGCGCCAGCAGTCAATTGGGCGGGGGGGGAGCAGATACGCAGTATTTT
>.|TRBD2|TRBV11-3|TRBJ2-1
CASSTGGNNEQFF
TGTGCCAGCAGCACCGGGGGGAACAATGAGCAGTTCTTC
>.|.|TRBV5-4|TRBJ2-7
CASSFSAAYEQYF
TGTGCCAGCAGCTTTTCAGCAGCCTACGAGCAGTACTTC